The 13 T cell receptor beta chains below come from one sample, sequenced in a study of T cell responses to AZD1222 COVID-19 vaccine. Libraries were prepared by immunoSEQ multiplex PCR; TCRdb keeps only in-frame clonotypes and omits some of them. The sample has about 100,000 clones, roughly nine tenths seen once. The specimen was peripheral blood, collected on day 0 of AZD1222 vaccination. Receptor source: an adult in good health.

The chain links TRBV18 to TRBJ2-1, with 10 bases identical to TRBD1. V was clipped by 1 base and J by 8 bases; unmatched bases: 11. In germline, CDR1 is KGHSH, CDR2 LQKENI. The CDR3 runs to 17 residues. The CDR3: CASSPQVGTGVWDEQFF. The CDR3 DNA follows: TGTGCCAGCTCACCACAGGTTGGGACAGGGGTCTGGGATGAGCAGTTCTTC.

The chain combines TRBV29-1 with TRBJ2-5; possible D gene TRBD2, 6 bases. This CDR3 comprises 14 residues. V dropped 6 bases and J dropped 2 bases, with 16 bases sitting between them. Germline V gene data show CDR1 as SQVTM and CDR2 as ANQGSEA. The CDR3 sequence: CSVNRGTLQETQYF. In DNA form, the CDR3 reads TGCAGCGTAAACCGCGGGACCCTGCAAGAGACCCAGTACTTC.

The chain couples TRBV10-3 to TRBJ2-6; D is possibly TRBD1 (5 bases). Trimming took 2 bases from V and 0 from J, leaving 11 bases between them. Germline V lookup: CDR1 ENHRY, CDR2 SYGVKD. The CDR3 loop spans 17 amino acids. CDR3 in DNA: TGTGCCATCAGTGAGGCCAGGGCAAGCTCTGGGGCCAACGTCCTGACTTTC. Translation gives CAISEARASSGANVLTF.

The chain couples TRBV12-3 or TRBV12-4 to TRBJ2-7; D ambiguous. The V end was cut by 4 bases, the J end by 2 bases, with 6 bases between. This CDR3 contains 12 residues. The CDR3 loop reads CASSYRAYEQYF. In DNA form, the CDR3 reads TGTGCCAGCAGTTATAGGGCCTACGAGCAGTACTTC.

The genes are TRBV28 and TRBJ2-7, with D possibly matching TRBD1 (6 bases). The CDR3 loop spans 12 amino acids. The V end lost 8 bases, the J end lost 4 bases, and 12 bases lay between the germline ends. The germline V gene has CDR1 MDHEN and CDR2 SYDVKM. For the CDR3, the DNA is TGTGCCAGCGGACAGAGCGGATACGAGCAGTACTTC. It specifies CASGQSGYEQYF.

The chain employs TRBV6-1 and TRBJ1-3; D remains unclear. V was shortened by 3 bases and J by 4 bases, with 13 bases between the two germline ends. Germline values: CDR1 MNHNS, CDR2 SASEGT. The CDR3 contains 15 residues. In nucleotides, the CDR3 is TGTGCCAGCAGTGAGGGTGCTCATTCAGGAAACACCATATATTTT. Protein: CASSEGAHSGNTIYF.

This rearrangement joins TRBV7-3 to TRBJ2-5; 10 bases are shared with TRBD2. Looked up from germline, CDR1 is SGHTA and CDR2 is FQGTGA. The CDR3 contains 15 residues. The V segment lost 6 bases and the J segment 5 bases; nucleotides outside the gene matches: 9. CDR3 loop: CASSRAGGREETQYF. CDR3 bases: TGTGCCAGCAGTCGAGCGGGAGGGAGGGAGGAGACCCAGTACTTC.

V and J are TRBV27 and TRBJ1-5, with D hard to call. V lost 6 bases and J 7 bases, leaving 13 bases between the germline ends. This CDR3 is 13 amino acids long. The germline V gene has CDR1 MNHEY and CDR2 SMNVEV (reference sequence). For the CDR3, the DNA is TGTGCCAGCAGCCGAGGGAGCGGGCAGCCCCAGCATTTT. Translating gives CASSRGSGQPQHF.

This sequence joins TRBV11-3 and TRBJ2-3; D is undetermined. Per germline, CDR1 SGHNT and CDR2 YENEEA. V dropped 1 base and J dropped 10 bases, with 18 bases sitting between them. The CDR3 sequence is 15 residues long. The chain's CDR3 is CASSLVPRVGNPQYF. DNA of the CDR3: TGTGCCAGCAGCTTAGTGCCTCGAGTGGGCAATCCGCAGTATTTT.

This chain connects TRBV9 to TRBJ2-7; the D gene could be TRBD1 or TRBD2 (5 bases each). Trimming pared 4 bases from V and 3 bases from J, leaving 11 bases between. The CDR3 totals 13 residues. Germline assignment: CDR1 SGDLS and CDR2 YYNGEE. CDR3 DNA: TGTGCCAGCAGCCCCGGGACCCTCTACGAGCAGTACTTC. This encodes CASSPGTLYEQYF.

CDR3 sequence reads: CASSLAMTGKYEQYF. For the CDR3, the DNA is TGTGCCAGCAGCTTAGCCATGACAGGCAAGTACGAGCAGTACTTC. The gene calls are TRBV7-2 and TRBJ2-7; D is perhaps TRBD1 (6 bases). CDR3 length equals 15 residues. V lost 0 bases and J 4 bases, leaving 13 bases between the germline ends. CDR1 is SGHTA, CDR2 FQGNSA, per germline.

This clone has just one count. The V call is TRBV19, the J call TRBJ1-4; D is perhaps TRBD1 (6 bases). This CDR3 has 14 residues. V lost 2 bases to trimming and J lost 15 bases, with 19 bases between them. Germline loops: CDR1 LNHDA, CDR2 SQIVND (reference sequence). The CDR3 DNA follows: TGTGCCAGTAGTATATCGAGGTCCGGCAGGGGAGTGTTTTTT. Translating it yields CASSISRSGRGVFF.

CDR3 DNA: TGCGCCAGCAGCCCACGGAGTAGGGACATTATCACAGATACGCAGTATTTT. Translation gives CASSPRSRDIITDTQYF. V gene TRBV5-1 combines with J gene TRBJ2-3, with D possibly being TRBD1 (6 bases). The CDR3 totals 17 residues. V lost 4 bases and J lost 2, with 20 bases in between. Germline loops: CDR1 SGHRS, CDR2 YFSETQ.